This is a list of T cell receptor beta chains from one sample in a study of monozygotic twins with inflammatory bowel disease. Reanalyzing the 5' RACE reads, TCRdb keeps one entry per CDR3 protein, without DNA. The sample totals 400,000 to 500,000 distinct CDR3 sequences. Material for sequencing was blood. The receptor set was obtained from a human donor with ulcerative colitis or Crohn's disease, or a healthy co-twin of an affected twin (not recorded which). Both conserved end residues are part of each CDR3.

V gene,J gene,CDR3 length,CDR3 protein
TRBV5-1,TRBJ2-2,15,CASSWDSGDTGELFF
TRBV7-9,TRBJ1-2,14,CASSTGQGAAGYTF
TRBV30,TRBJ2-1,15,CAWSARTGPYNEQFF
TRBV2,TRBJ2-7,17,CASSEAIRQGDSYEQYF
TRBV7-3,TRBJ2-5,16,CASSLIPASGSETQYF
TRBV30,TRBJ2-2,14,CAWNPATNTGELFF
TRBV7-3,TRBJ2-6,16,CASSLTSRSGANVLTF
TRBV4-2,TRBJ2-4,14,CASSQAGQGNIQYF
TRBV10-2,TRBJ1-5,14,CASSGDSRNQPQHF
TRBV5-4,TRBJ2-3,15,CASSTSGGPGGTQYF
TRBV5-1,TRBJ2-7,15,CASSQTGDRLYEQYF
TRBV3-1,TRBJ2-1,16,CASSQGLAGNYNEQFF
TRBV7-2,TRBJ2-1,15,CASSLERRISNEQFF
TRBV14,TRBJ2-1,16,CASSQASGRGFNEQFF
TRBV20-1,TRBJ1-4,11,CSAAVGEKLFF
TRBV12-3/TRBV12-4,TRBJ1-5,16,CASSSRRDRANQPQHF
TRBV5-1,TRBJ2-5,14,CASSLKPGQETQYF
TRBV7-9,TRBJ2-7,14,CASIRTGGPYEQYF
TRBV4-2,TRBJ1-3,16,CASSQGGRPSGNTIYF
TRBV5-1,TRBJ2-2,16,CASIRGGLIDTGELFF
TRBV20-1,TRBJ2-7,16,CSARDILTGRGYEQYF
TRBV19,TRBJ2-2,14,CASSIRGSTGELFF
TRBV20-1,TRBJ2-6,15,CSASGGDSGANVLTF
TRBV7-2,TRBJ2-1,17,CASSLAVRPDNEAGQFF
TRBV7-9,TRBJ1-5,13,CASSYDRNQPQHF
TRBV29-1,TRBJ2-5,12,CSVEGQQETQYF
TRBV7-2,TRBJ2-7,13,CASSPWSLGEQYF
TRBV5-1,TRBJ2-1,15,CASSPGDAGSNEQFF
TRBV18,TRBJ2-5,14,CASSLATGDETQYF
TRBV7-9,TRBJ2-3,12,CASSKTTDTQYF
TRBV19,TRBJ2-7,15,CATTKGPGFAYEQYF
TRBV29-1,TRBJ1-1,12,CSVGFANTEAFF
TRBV21-1,TRBJ2-1,14,CASSAWGQGVVKFF
TRBV29-1,TRBJ1-1,12,CSIRTLRTEAFF
TRBV3-1,TRBJ1-2,13,CASSQTGLLGYTF
TRBV18,TRBJ1-5,15,CASSTGQGSNQPQHF